This T cell receptor beta chain originates from a study of T cells in Graves' hyperthyroidism and ophthalmopathy (dated by TCRdb to about 2019). In the study overall: Peripheral blood samples were taken at the time of initial diagnosis, prior to any treatment. The roughly 91 discovery patients were randomly divided into training and test sets at a 7:3 ratio. The study also compared thyroid tissue and blood T-cell repertoires from several Graves' hyperthyroidism patients. To identify TCR V-J signatures that set the groups apart, the researchers used a discovery cohort of about a hundred patients, made up of roughly 40 with Graves' ophthalmopathy and 57 with stable Graves' hyperthyroidism. After blood sampling, hyperthyroidism patients were treated with methimazole at a starting dose of 30 mg daily, and ophthalmopathy patients were treated with high-dose intravenous methylprednisolone. The paper describes TCR Vbeta CDR3 sequencing of roughly 130 peripheral blood samples, made up of roughly 40 ophthalmopathy patients, 70 to 75 hyperthyroidism patients and approximately 17 progressor patients. Whether ophthalmopathy could be predicted prospectively was tested in an independent validation cohort made up of approximately 19 hyperthyroidism patients plus 17 patients who later progressed to ophthalmopathy. Broad study findings and their caveats: Most expanded thyroid clonotypes (frequency above 0.001) were also detected in blood, suggesting blood repertoires may reflect thyroid immune responses. Sample size was not statistically predetermined, and investigators were not blinded to group allocation. A 13 V-J signature model separated ophthalmopathy from stable hyperthyroidism, with about 88% sensitivity and roughly 84% specificity in cross-validation and 80%/75% in testing. During validation, the model predicted progression to ophthalmopathy a median of about 5.9 months ahead of onset, with almost 71% sensitivity and around 72% specificity.

The germline V gene encodes CDR1 ENHRY and CDR2 SYGVKD. The CDR3 goes from the cysteine to the phenylalanine over 13 residues. The DNA shown is the 39-base CDR3, in frame from base 1. The junction shows trimming of 0 bases on V and 7 bases on J, plus 9 bases between the germline ends. Note on this clonotype: Its target antigen remains unknown. Base qualities are not recorded, but no much larger clone differs from it by a single base.

A patient counted as having stable Graves' hyperthyroidism if no progression to ophthalmopathy occurred over 18 months of follow-up. Hyperthyroidism patients were newly diagnosed, had a disease duration of under 2 months, and were aged 18 to 65 years. Exclusion was applied to patients with uncontrolled infections, other autoimmune diseases, pregnancy or lactation. Diagnoses were based on clinical symptoms, serum thyroxine and TRAb, thyroid ultrasound and orbital computed tomography. Ficoll-Paque density gradient centrifugation was used to isolate PBMCs from 8.5 to 10 ml of fresh peripheral blood. Total RNA was extracted with Trizol reagent, and quality was checked on an Agilent 2100 Bioanalyzer. The TCR beta CDR3 regions were amplified from RNA transcripts. The first round of RT-PCR for the TCR CDR3 was performed with the HTBI primer set and the Qiagen OneStep RT-PCR kit. Libraries were constructed in a second round of multiplex PCR, after which size selection and purification were performed. Paired-end sequencing of the libraries was performed with 100 bp reads on an Illumina HiSeq2000. As for how the authors treated the data: SOAPnuke was used to process the raw data, throwing out any read that contained adapters or uncalled bases, had a mean Phred below 15, or lacked an exact constant-primer or identifier match. COPE v1.2.5 was used to merge the high-quality paired reads, and each unique nucleotide sequence was defined as a clonotype. Clonotypes were aligned to IMGT TRBV, TRBD and TRBJ reference segments using MiTCR v1.1. Analysis was restricted to V-J combinations with a frequency above 0.0001, which covered roughly 99% of repertoires. The TCS score was defined as F50 (clonal expansion) divided by E x V (chaos), with BLOSUM62-based TCRdist calculated between CDR3 peptides within each V-J. Welch's t-statistics and random forest reduced fewer than 550 V-J features to 10 to 15, which were used in a naive Bayes classifier (R e1071). TCRdb reprocessed the public reads (quality trimming at Q25 with fastp, clone calling with MiXCR) and kept in-frame beta chains. Identical CDR3 proteins give one entry, which carries the most common genes and DNA. What appears here as the V and J calls and clone size reflects TCRdb's work, not the paper's. In all, the sample holds around 480,000 distinct CDR3 sequences, and 13% to 15% of those were seen once. Less than 20% of the sample goes to the ten largest clones.

Sample: blood. This clonotype was sampled from a woman between 18 and 30 years old with Graves' hyperthyroidism. Recombination linked TRBV10-3 to TRBJ1-2; the D segment cannot be called with confidence. The DNA sequence follows: TGTGCCATCAGTGAGTCAGCGGGTCTTGGCTACACCTTC. Protein translation: CAISESAGLGYTF.